Shown below are 32 T cell receptor beta chains from a single sample sequenced in a study of T cell responses to AZD1222 COVID-19 vaccine. Repertoires were generated with immunoSEQ multiplex PCR, while TCRdb's copy carries only in-frame clones and drops some. The table records some 130,000 clones, 85% to 90% of them present only once. The sequencing used peripheral blood, collected on day 0 of AZD1222 vaccination. Receptors originate from an adult in good health.

The J gene is TRBJ2-5, the V gene TRBV3-1 (or the pseudogene TRBV3-2), with D perhaps matching TRBD1 (5 bases). Trimming took off 1 base at V and 1 base at J, with 10 bases between the two ends. The CDR3 contains 15 residues. Germline lookup yields CDR1 LGHDT and CDR2 YNNKEL (reference sequence). The CDR3 is CASSQVGLSQETQYF. CDR3 sequence (DNA): TGTGCCAGCAGCCAAGTGGGGCTGAGCCAAGAGACCCAGTACTTC.

The chain recombines TRBV6-4 with TRBJ2-3, with 9 nucleotides matching TRBD2. Trimming at V came to 3 bases and at J to 3 bases, leaving 7 bases not matched to a gene. The CDR3 length is 16 residues. Looked up from germline, CDR1 is MRHNA and CDR2 is SNTAGT. CDR3 amino acids: CASSESAGGPTDTQYF. The CDR3, as DNA: TGTGCCAGCAGTGAATCGGCGGGGGGGCCGACAGATACGCAGTATTTT.

The CDR3 is CASSLEGQARLAPLHF. The DNA for the CDR3 is TGTGCCAGCAGCTTGGAGGGGCAGGCCCGGTTGGCGCCCCTCCACTTT. The chain employs TRBV5-4 and TRBJ1-6; weak D call: TRBD1 (5 bases). The V end was cut by 0 bases, the J end by 13 bases, with 20 bases between. The length of the CDR3 is 16 residues. Germline CDR1 and CDR2: SGHNT and YYREEE (reference sequence). Looking up the rest from reference TRBV5-4 and TRBJ1-6 gives the full variable domain: ETGVTQSPTHLIKTRGQQVTLRCSSQSGHNTVSWYQQALGQGPQFIFQYYREEENGRGNFPPRFSGLQFPNYSSELNVNALELDDSALYLCASSLEGQARLAPLHFGNGTRLTVT.

The chain employs TRBV20-1 and TRBJ1-3; TRBD1 aligns across 8 bases. CDR3 length equals 18 residues. Per germline, CDR1 DFQATT and CDR2 SNEGSKA (reference sequence). With V trimmed by 3 bases and J by 0 bases, 13 bases remained unmatched. The CDR3 is CSASRGLGQGNSGNTIYF. The CDR3, as DNA: TGCAGTGCTAGTCGGGGCCTAGGACAGGGCAACTCTGGAAACACCATATATTTT.

The J gene is TRBJ1-2, the V gene TRBV5-1; 10 nucleotides agree with TRBD1. V lost 3 bases to trimming and J lost 6 bases; unmatched junction nucleotides: 14. The CDR3 has 17 residues. From germline, CDR1 is SGHRS and CDR2 YFSETQ. In DNA, the CDR3 is TGCGCCAGCAGCTATCCCGAGACGCCGGGACAGGGGAATGGCTACACCTTC. Translated: CASSYPETPGQGNGYTF.

The rearrangement links TRBV13 to TRBJ2-3, with D possibly called TRBD1 or TRBD2 (6 bases each). V was clipped by 3 bases and J by 5 bases, with 15 bases between them. Germline lookup yields CDR1 PRHDT and CDR2 FYEKMQ (reference sequence). This CDR3 is built from 15 residues. As DNA, the CDR3 is TGTGCCAGCAGCTTCCCTCGGGGGCAGGGAGATACGCAGTATTTT. It yields the protein CASSFPRGQGDTQYF.

The J gene is TRBJ1-3, the V gene TRBV18; TRBD1 is a possible D gene (6 bases). The V and J ends lost 5 bases and 4 bases respectively, with 9 bases between them. The CDR3 sequence is 13 residues long. CDR1 and CDR2 (germline): KGHSH, LQKENI. The CDR3 nucleotides read TGTGCCAGCTCAACAGGGTCCGGAAACACCATATATTTT. Translation gives CASSTGSGNTIYF.

The chain has TRBV18 and TRBJ1-2; D not resolved. The germline gives CDR1 KGHSH, CDR2 LQKENI. The V end was cut by 4 bases, the J end by 7 bases, with 10 bases between. This CDR3 comprises 12 residues. This CDR3 is CASSQRASGYTF. The CDR3 nucleotides are TGTGCCAGCTCACAAAGAGCCAGTGGCTACACCTTC.

The rearrangement links TRBV27 to TRBJ1-2; 8 nucleotides line up with TRBD1. The V and J ends lost 5 bases and 5 bases, in that order; junction bases with no gene match: 7. The CDR3 is made up of 14 amino acids. Germline loops: CDR1 MNHEY, CDR2 SMNVEV (reference sequence). This CDR3 reads CASSPQDRVYGYTF. In DNA, the CDR3 is TGTGCCAGCAGTCCGCAGGACAGGGTATATGGCTACACCTTC.

The CDR3 protein is CASRKPGQGRVGELFF. DNA of the CDR3: TGTGCCAGCAGAAAACCGGGACAGGGGAGGGTCGGGGAGCTGTTTTTT. The J gene is TRBJ2-2, the V gene TRBV28; TRBD1 agrees at 10 bases. The CDR3 runs 16 residues. With 6 bases clipped from V and 7 bases from J, the junction kept 11 bases outside the gene matches. CDR1 is MDHEN and CDR2 is SYDVKM in the germline V gene.

This CDR3 reads CASSRDTGTAGYTF. CDR3 DNA: TGTGCCAGCAGCAGAGATACCGGGACAGCTGGCTACACCTTC. V is TRBV28 and J is TRBJ1-2, with 7 bases matching TRBD1. This CDR3 region has 14 residues. The V segment lost 6 bases and the J segment 7 bases; nucleotides outside the gene matches: 11. Germline CDR1 is MDHEN and CDR2 is SYDVKM.

The CDR3 DNA follows: TGTGCCACCAGCAGAGTACCAGGGGGGATCAGCTACGAGCAGTACTTC. Translation: CATSRVPGGISYEQYF. This chain uses TRBV15 with TRBJ2-7; possible D gene TRBD1, 7 bases. Germline CDR1 and CDR2: LNHNV and YYDKDF (reference sequence). V shed 1 base and J shed 3 bases, with 16 bases lying between them. The CDR3 is 16 amino acids.

V gene TRBV6-2 or TRBV6-3 combines with J gene TRBJ1-2, with 7 nucleotides matching TRBD1. J lost 2 bases, V lost 4 bases, and 1 base had no gene match. This CDR3 has 13 residues. Germline loops: CDR1 MNHEY, CDR2 SVGEGT. Here the CDR3 DNA reads TGTGCCAGCAGTTCACAGGGGAACTATGGCTACACCTTC. Translating gives CASSSQGNYGYTF.

The CDR3 DNA reads as TGTGCCAGCAGCTCCCTTGCCGCAGTGGGGACCTACGAGCAGTACTTC. Translating it yields CASSSLAAVGTYEQYF. This chain uses TRBV7-2 with TRBJ2-7; D not certain. From germline, CDR1 is SGHTA and CDR2 FQGNSA. The CDR3 is made up of 16 amino acids. Trimming removed 4 bases at V and 2 bases at J, with 18 bases between.

The chain couples TRBV5-5 to TRBJ2-7, with 9 bases aligning to TRBD1. The length of the CDR3 is 13 residues. The germline CDR1 and CDR2 sequences are SGHKS and YYEKEE (reference sequence). Unmatched junction bases numbered 5, after V lost 7 bases and J lost 3 bases. DNA for the CDR3: TGTGCCAGCGTCGGGACAGGGAACTACGAGCAGTACTTC. Translating it yields CASVGTGNYEQYF.

The CDR3, as DNA: TGTGCCAGCAGCTTGGGTGGGGACAGTCTCTATGGCTACACCTTC. Protein: CASSLGGDSLYGYTF. This chain uses TRBV5-4 with TRBJ1-2, with TRBD1 matching 7 bases. The CDR3 spans 15 residues. Germline assignment: CDR1 SGHNT and CDR2 YYREEE (reference sequence). With 0 bases clipped from V and 4 bases from J, the junction kept 6 bases outside the gene matches.

The V call is TRBV12-3 or TRBV12-4, the J call TRBJ1-6; no reliable D call. Trimming pared 5 bases from V and 5 bases from J, leaving 7 bases between. CDR3 size: 13 residues. CDR3 loop: CASSAGNNSPLHF. For the CDR3, the DNA is TGTGCCAGCAGTGCGGGGAATAATTCACCCCTCCACTTT.

This clone was seen only a few times. The chain is built from TRBV29-1 and TRBJ1-1; no clear D. CDR3 length: 10 residues. Germline CDR1 and CDR2: SQVTM and ANQGSEA. V lost 4 bases and J 4 bases, leaving 4 bases between the germline ends. DNA for the CDR3: TGCAGCGTTGTAGTCACTGAAGCTTTCTTT. Residues: CSVVVTEAFF.

The CDR3 sequence: CASSAGQIFNEKLFF. The CDR3 DNA reads TGTGCCAGCAGCGCGGGACAGATCTTTAATGAAAAACTGTTTTTT. The chain joins TRBV9 to TRBJ1-4; 7 bases line up with TRBD1. The CDR3 has 15 amino acids. V shed 3 bases and J 4 bases; nucleotides not matched to a gene: 6. Germline lookup yields CDR1 SGDLS and CDR2 YYNGEE.

The chain employs TRBV6-5 and TRBJ2-2, with 11 bases fitting TRBD2. Germline CDR1 and CDR2: MNHEY and SVGAGI. With V trimmed by 6 bases and J by 8 bases, 5 bases remained unmatched. The CDR3 contains 14 residues. The CDR3 DNA follows: TGTGCCAGCAGCATACTAGCGGGGGCAGGGGAGCTGTTTTTT. Translation gives CASSILAGAGELFF.

The CDR3 protein is CASSTGLYNEQFF. Here the CDR3 DNA reads TGTGCCAGCAGTACCGGACTATACAATGAGCAGTTCTTC. The V call is TRBV25-1, the J call TRBJ2-1, with D possibly TRBD2 on 6 matching bases. Germline values: CDR1 MGHDK, CDR2 SYGVNS. The CDR3 has 13 amino acids. Trimming stripped 5 bases from V and 4 bases from J, with 9 bases between.

V is TRBV3-1 (or the pseudogene TRBV3-2) and J is TRBJ2-1; 14 bases match TRBD2. Germline loops: CDR1 LGHDT, CDR2 YNNKEL (reference sequence). V lost 0 bases and J lost 0; bases outside the gene matches: 13. This CDR3 has 22 residues. CDR3 nucleotides: TGTGCCAGCAGCCAAGAACCGGGACTAGCGGGGGTTCTAGGACTCTCCTACAATGAGCAGTTCTTC. Amino acid sequence: CASSQEPGLAGVLGLSYNEQFF.

The V and J genes are TRBV11-2 and TRBJ2-3, with unresolved D. This CDR3 contains 11 residues. The germline V gene has CDR1 SGHAT and CDR2 FQNNGV. V was trimmed by 5 bases and J by 6 bases, leaving 6 bases between them. CDR3 coding DNA: TGTGCCAGCAGCGAAGCCGATACGCAGTATTTT. Translated, it gives CASSEADTQYF.

This clone has only a few counts. The chain has TRBV18 and TRBJ2-7; 10 positions agree with TRBD1. V lost 5 bases to trimming and J lost 8 bases; unmatched junction nucleotides: 9. Germline CDR1 and CDR2: KGHSH and LQKENI. CDR3 size: 14 residues. The CDR3 protein is CASSGTGDRRKQYF. In DNA form, the CDR3 reads TGTGCCAGCTCAGGGACAGGGGACAGAAGGAAGCAGTACTTC.

V and J are TRBV2 and TRBJ1-1; possibly TRBD1 for D (6 bases). The CDR3 is 13 amino acids. Trimming stripped 10 bases from V and 4 bases from J, with 16 bases between. In germline, CDR1 is SNHLY, CDR2 FYNNEI. Here the CDR3 reads CATSQGKSTEAFF. CDR3 nucleotide sequence: TGTGCCACAAGCCAGGGGAAGTCCACTGAAGCTTTCTTT. Together with reference TRBV2 and TRBJ1-1, the CDR3 gives the full variable domain: EPEVTQTPSHQVTQMGQEVILRCVPISNHLYFYWYRQILGQKVEFLVSFYNNEISEKSEIFDDQFSVERPDGSNFTLKIRSTKLEDSAMYFCATSQGKSTEAFFGQGTRLTVV.

The chain has TRBV18 and TRBJ1-4; D might be TRBD1 (5 bases). The CDR3 loop spans 13 amino acids. The germline V gene encodes CDR1 KGHSH and CDR2 LQKENI. V lost 4 bases and J 8 bases, leaving 11 bases between the germline ends. Here the CDR3 reads CASSRGRSEKLFF. As DNA, the CDR3 is TGTGCCAGCTCACGGGGACGGAGCGAAAAACTGTTTTTT. Drawing the rest from reference TRBV18 and TRBJ1-4, the complete variable domain is NAGVMQNPRHLVRRRGQEARLRCSPMKGHSHVYWYRQLPEEGLKFMVYLQKENIIDESGMPKERFSAEFPKEGPSILRIQQVVRGDSAAYFCASSRGRSEKLFFGSGTQLSVL.

There are a few counts of this clone. This chain uses TRBV5-6 with TRBJ1-1, with D possibly being TRBD1 (6 bases). CDR3 size: 12 residues. Germline V CDR1 and CDR2: SGHDT, YYEEEE. Deletions cut 2 bases from V and 6 bases from J, with 8 bases between. This CDR3 reads CASSFSGAEAFF. The CDR3 DNA follows: TGTGCCAGCAGCTTCTCAGGGGCTGAAGCTTTCTTT. Full variable domain (outside the CDR3, taken from reference TRBV5-6 and TRBJ1-1): DAGVTQSPTHLIKTRGQQVTLRCSPKSGHDTVSWYQQALGQGPQFIFQYYEEEERQRGNFPDRFSGHQFPNYSSELNVNALLLGDSALYLCASSFSGAEAFFGQGTRLTVV.

The chain employs TRBV16 and TRBJ2-3; D not resolved. V was shortened by 0 bases and J by 2 bases, with 9 bases between the two germline ends. Germline assignment: CDR1 KGHSY and CDR2 FQNENV. There are 15 residues in the CDR3. CDR3 region: CASSQSPGTTDTQYF. The CDR3 DNA sequence: TGTGCCAGCAGCCAATCCCCAGGTACCACAGATACGCAGTATTTT.

Remarks on this clone: Other DNA sequences in the same sample also yield this CDR3. The J gene is TRBJ1-3, the V gene TRBV18; D is undetermined. The ends were cut back, 9 bases at V and 0 bases at J, with 12 bases in the middle. This CDR3 comprises 14 residues. CDR1 KGHSH and CDR2 LQKENI come from the germline V gene. CDR3 amino acids: CASSETGSGNTIYF. For the CDR3, the DNA is TGTGCCAGTTCAGAGACCGGCTCTGGAAACACCATATATTTT.

V gene TRBV14 combines with J gene TRBJ2-1, with D tentatively TRBD1 or TRBD2 (5 bases each). V shed 4 bases and J shed 8 bases, with 18 bases lying between them. Germline V gene lookup returns CDR1 SGHDN and CDR2 FVKESK. The CDR3 spans 15 residues. CDR3 DNA sequence: TGTGCCAGCAGCCCCCCGGGACCCCCCTGGCATGAGCAGTTCTTC. Amino acids: CASSPPGPPWHEQFF.

V is TRBV27 and J is TRBJ1-2; perhaps TRBD1 as D (6 bases). The germline V gene encodes CDR1 MNHEY and CDR2 SMNVEV (reference sequence). The CDR3 spans 13 residues. The V and J ends lost 7 bases and 7 bases respectively, with 16 bases between them. The CDR3 loop is CASKLGGGGGYTF. The CDR3 DNA is TGTGCCAGCAAACTAGGGGGGGGCGGTGGCTACACCTTC.

V usage is TRBV7-6 and J usage is TRBJ1-1; D not certain. The CDR3 is 15 amino acids. From germline, CDR1 is SGHVS and CDR2 FNYEAQ. Trimming removed 6 bases at V and 1 base at J, with 15 bases between. CDR3 sequence: CASSLGGVRNTEAFF. The CDR3 nucleotides are TGTGCCAGCAGTCTCGGTGGGGTACGGAACACTGAAGCTTTCTTT.